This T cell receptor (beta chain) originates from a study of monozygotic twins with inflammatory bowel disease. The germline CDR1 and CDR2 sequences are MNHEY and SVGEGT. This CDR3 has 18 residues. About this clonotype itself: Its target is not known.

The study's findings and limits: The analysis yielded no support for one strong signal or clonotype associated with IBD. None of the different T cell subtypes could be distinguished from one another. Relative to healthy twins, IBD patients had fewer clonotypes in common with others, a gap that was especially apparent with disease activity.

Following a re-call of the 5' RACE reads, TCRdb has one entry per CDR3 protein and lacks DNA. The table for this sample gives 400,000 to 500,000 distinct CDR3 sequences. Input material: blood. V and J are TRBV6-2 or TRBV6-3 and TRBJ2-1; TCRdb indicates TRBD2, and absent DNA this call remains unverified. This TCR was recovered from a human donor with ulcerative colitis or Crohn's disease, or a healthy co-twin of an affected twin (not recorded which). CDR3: CASSYSRAGTRVKNEQFF.